One sample yielded the 13 T cell receptor beta chains listed below, sequenced in a study of blood T cell repertoires in COVID-19. Sequenced by immunoSEQ multiplex PCR; TCRdb stores in-frame clones only, minus some. The sample lists over 90,000 clones, about 87% occurring once. Sequencing was performed on peripheral blood. The receptors stem from a human donor in a cohort sampled during active or convalescent COVID-19.

The chain joins TRBV13 to TRBJ1-2, with 10 bases fitting TRBD1. Losses at the gene ends were 5 bases for V and 13 bases for J; bases not matched to a gene: 7. The germline CDR1 and CDR2 sequences are PRHDT and FYEKMQ (reference sequence). The CDR3 runs 12 residues. CDR3 region: CASSTGQGEFTF. The CDR3 nucleotides are TGTGCCAGCAGCACCGGACAGGGGGAGTTCACCTTC. The full variable domain, completed using reference TRBV13 and TRBJ1-2, is AAGVIQSPRHLIKEKRETATLKCYPIPRHDTVYWYQQGPGQDPQFLISFYEKMQSDKGSIPDRFSAQQFSDYHSELNMSSLELGDSALYFCASSTGQGEFTFGSGTRLTVV.

This clone came up once. The chain joins TRBV19 to TRBJ1-2, with D tentatively TRBD1 (6 bases). V lost 5 bases and J lost 2, with 15 bases in between. There are 15 residues in the CDR3. CDR1 and CDR2 (germline): LNHDA, SQIVND (reference sequence). CDR3 DNA: TGTGCCAGTAGTGAAACCGGGACACTCAACTATGGCTACACCTTC. As protein: CASSETGTLNYGYTF.

The J gene is TRBJ1-1, the V gene TRBV28; D remains ambiguous. This CDR3 region has 15 residues. The V gene lost 1 base and the J gene lost 3 bases, with 12 bases spanning the gap. Germline loops: CDR1 MDHEN, CDR2 SYDVKM. The CDR3 DNA sequence: TGTGCCAGCAGTTTATTGATCCAGGCTTACACTGAAGCTTTCTTT. It yields the protein CASSLLIQAYTEAFF.

The V gene is TRBV11-3, the J gene TRBJ2-3; TRBD2 matches at 7 bases. This CDR3 region has 15 residues. Germline trimming cut 5 bases from V and 6 bases from J; bases unmatched to any gene: 11. Germline values: CDR1 SGHNT, CDR2 YENEEA. CDR3 sequence: CASSVGPGRGDTQYF. The CDR3 region has the DNA TGTGCCAGCAGCGTAGGCCCGGGGAGGGGTGATACGCAGTATTTT. Drawing the rest from reference TRBV11-3 and TRBJ2-3, the complete variable domain is EAGVVQSPRYKIIEKKQPVAFWCNPISGHNTLYWYLQNLGQGPELLIRYENEEAVDDSQLPKDRFSAERLKGVDSTLKIQPAELGDSAVYLCASSVGPGRGDTQYFGPGTRLTVL.

This chain connects TRBV7-9 to TRBJ1-1; no definite D call. V was clipped by 8 bases and J by 3 bases, with 13 bases between them. Per germline, CDR1 SEHNR and CDR2 FQNEAQ (reference sequence). There are 13 residues in the CDR3. The CDR3 coding sequence is TGTGCCAGCGAGAGCAATCGGGACACTGAAGCTTTCTTT. The encoded protein is CASESNRDTEAFF.

The V gene is TRBV2, the J gene TRBJ1-2; TRBD1 agrees at 10 bases. The CDR3 length is 14 residues. V shed 6 bases and J 8 bases; nucleotides not matched to a gene: 9. CDR1 and CDR2 (germline): SNHLY, FYNNEI. The chain's CDR3 is CASSVTGGGSGYTF. CDR3 nucleotides: TGTGCCAGCAGCGTGACAGGGGGCGGTTCGGGCTACACCTTC.

The genes are TRBV9 and TRBJ2-5; 10 bases are shared with TRBD2. Germline CDR1 and CDR2: SGDLS and YYNGEE. The CDR3 consists of 18 residues. The trim removed 0 bases at V and 2 bases at J, leaving 10 bases unmatched. Here the CDR3 DNA reads TGTGCCAGCAGCGTAGGGGCTAGCGGGGGCTACCTACAAGAGACCCAGTACTTC. It yields the protein CASSVGASGGYLQETQYF.

This clone has a handful of counts. The chain is built from TRBV5-5 and TRBJ2-3; possibly TRBD1 for D (5 bases). Germline V gene data show CDR1 as SGHKS and CDR2 as YYEKEE (reference sequence). The CDR3 is 16 amino acids. V was shortened by 0 bases and J by 2 bases, with 13 bases between the two germline ends. The CDR3 DNA is TGTGCCAGCAGCTTGGAGGGGCGCGTATACACAGATACGCAGTATTTT. Its protein is CASSLEGRVYTDTQYF.

The chain carries TRBV6-5 and TRBJ1-4; no firm D call. With 4 bases removed from V and 8 bases from J, the gap between germline ends came to 14 bases. In germline, CDR1 is MNHEY, CDR2 SVGAGI. The CDR3 extends over 14 amino acids. The CDR3 bases are TGTGCCAGCAGTTCCGGGTGGGTTGTGGAAAAACTGTTTTTT. Translating gives CASSSGWVVEKLFF.

In this sample, this clone turned up a few times. The chain recombines TRBV24-1 with TRBJ1-4; 7 positions match TRBD1. V shed 7 bases, J shed 11 bases, and the junction held 6 bases outside the gene matches. Germline CDR1 KGHDR, CDR2 SFDVKD. The CDR3 loop spans 12 amino acids. CDR3 DNA sequence: TGTGCCACCAGGGGCAGGGGGAGGAAACTGTTTTTT. Protein: CATRGRGRKLFF.

This clone was seen a single time. The chain carries TRBV10-3 and TRBJ1-2; possibly TRBD1 for D (5 bases). Between the trimmed V and J ends, which lost 4 bases and 6 bases, there was a span of 12 bases. The CDR3 loop spans 13 amino acids. Germline CDR1 and CDR2: ENHRY and SYGVKD. CDR3 sequence reads: CAISVPGAHGYTF. The CDR3 DNA is TGTGCCATCAGTGTACCTGGGGCCCATGGCTACACCTTC.

This chain joins TRBV5-1 and TRBJ2-2; 12 bases map to TRBD2. The CDR3 extends over 22 amino acids. Trimming cost V 2 bases and J 2 bases; bases outside gene matches: 19. The germline CDR1 and CDR2 sequences are SGHRS and YFSETQ. Here the CDR3 DNA reads TGCGCCAGCAGCTTCCGGGACAGGGGTCCCTGGACTAGCGGGAATAACACCGGGGAGCTGTTTTTT. Translating it yields CASSFRDRGPWTSGNNTGELFF.

This clone has a handful of counts. The genes are TRBV24-1 and TRBJ1-5; D gene ambiguous. In germline, CDR1 is KGHDR, CDR2 SFDVKD. The CDR3 totals 13 residues. V was pared by 5 bases and J by 9 bases, with 13 bases between. The CDR3 bases are TGTGCCACCAGTGTCGGAGGATCTGGGCCCCAGCATTTT. It encodes CATSVGGSGPQHF.